Listed below are T cell receptor beta chains from one sample, sequenced in a study of T cells in Graves' hyperthyroidism and ophthalmopathy. In TCRdb, the multiplex PCR reads were re-called with MiXCR into one record per CDR3 protein. In the table there are roughly 740,000 distinct CDR3 sequences, around 17% of which are singletons. The sample comprised blood. The source is a man younger than 30 with Graves' hyperthyroidism. CDR3s include the opening cysteine and the closing phenylalanine or tryptophan. Fields, in order: J gene, V gene, CDR3 protein.

>TRBJ1-6|TRBV7-2
CASSLVTRNSPLHF
>TRBJ2-7|TRBV6-1
CASRGINYEQYF
>TRBJ2-1|TRBV28
CASTLAGGGEAQFF
>TRBJ2-3|TRBV29-1
CSVVNPSGNTDTQYF
>TRBJ2-7|TRBV28
CASSLTPGQGATRLFYEQYF
>TRBJ2-1|TRBV12-3/TRBV12-4
CASSTSGNYNEQFF
>TRBJ1-2|TRBV30
CAWSVLRDRRNYGYTF
>TRBJ2-7|TRBV11-2
CASSLNVWDTTSSEQYF
>TRBJ2-7|TRBV2
CASSVRGFHEQYF
>TRBJ2-7|TRBV2
CACAGTHSYEQYF
>TRBJ2-1|TRBV12-3/TRBV12-4
CASSRNRGREWSYNEQFF
>TRBJ2-3|TRBV28
CASSSLGRSDTQYF
>TRBJ1-5|TRBV6-1
CASSEQGNPHQPQHF
>TRBJ2-5|TRBV6-5
CASSYLRQQETQYF
>TRBJ1-1|TRBV7-3
CASSPEGRGRPTEAFF
>TRBJ1-5|TRBV19
CATGEWGASNQPQHF
>TRBJ2-5|TRBV12-3/TRBV12-4
CASSFLTGRETQYF
>TRBJ2-3|TRBV6-2/TRBV6-3
CASSLIVIFGRDSTDTQYF
>TRBJ1-6|TRBV19
CASSSPSRGGNSPLHF
>TRBJ1-3|TRBV28
CASSLGQGRYTIYF
>TRBJ1-1|TRBV30
CATLLGTGNTEAFF
>TRBJ2-7|TRBV5-8
CASSLVTGREQYF
>TRBJ1-1|TRBV18
CASSPRQDFNTEAFF
>TRBJ2-1|TRBV7-9
CASSLDARGIEQFF
>TRBJ2-3|TRBV5-8
CASSIDFTDTQYF
>TRBJ2-1|TRBV30
CAWRRDSYNEQFF
>TRBJ2-7|TRBV7-2
CASSSSGRAYEQYF
>TRBJ1-2|TRBV12-3/TRBV12-4
CASSPVWLGDGYTF
>TRBJ2-2|TRBV12-3/TRBV12-4
CASSGRTSGHTGELFF
>TRBJ2-2|TRBV18
CASSPEGPLAGEAGELFF
>TRBJ1-2|TRBV28
CASRRESNYGYTF
>TRBJ2-2|TRBV11-3
CASSLGDRVRFTTGELFF
>TRBJ1-5|TRBV20-1
CSASANLGQPQHF
>TRBJ2-1|TRBV6-2/TRBV6-3
CASSYTWENEQFF
>TRBJ2-1|TRBV7-3
CASSPRLAGERGEQFF
>TRBJ1-2|TRBV2
CASSEVRILYGYTF
>TRBJ2-3|TRBV7-8
CASSPRQGAGSTDTQYF
>TRBJ2-3|TRBV7-9
CASSYGQWDTQYF
>TRBJ1-2|TRBV6-5
CASSYGGRPYGYTF
>TRBJ1-1|TRBV9
CASSVQTGGTEAFF
>TRBJ1-4|TRBV20-1
CSARGIYSPSTEKLFF
>TRBJ2-1|TRBV19
CASSITLGTGVWNEQFF
>TRBJ2-1|TRBV20-1
CSALKRPGLAVYNEQFF
>TRBJ2-5|TRBV20-1
CSARDGRSETQYF
>TRBJ1-1|TRBV5-6
CASSLETGLNTEAFF
>TRBJ1-1|TRBV28
CASPPRGRGTEAFF
>TRBJ2-7|TRBV6-2/TRBV6-3
CASSYAPQTSGNYEQYF